Each of the 30 T cell receptor beta chains below was sequenced from the same sample in a study of molecular identifiers for immune sequencing clone quantification listed by TCRdb under 2018. To prepare the library, PCR was applied. This sample was sequenced with an Illumina HiSeq 4000. Using fastp at Q25 and MiXCR, TCRdb reprocessed the public reads and kept productive beta chains. Here each entry gathers all rows of one CDR3 protein and keeps the most common genes and DNA. The sample profile shows about 640,000 distinct CDR3 sequences; 20% of them were found once. The top ten clones comprise around 0.9% of the sample. The sequenced sample was naive CD8+ T cells from blood, with Jurkat cell RNA spiked in. The cell subset or site label here, explained by the study, means: FACS-sorted CD8+CD4-CCR7+CD45RA+ naive T cells. These receptors came from a human donor in good health. Some libraries in this study had Jurkat cell RNA spiked in.

This clonotype has at least ten counts. The chain combines TRBV27 with TRBJ2-7; perhaps D is TRBD1 or TRBD2 (5 bases each). Trimming took off 0 bases at V and 7 bases at J, with 19 bases between the two ends. Germline V gene data show CDR1 as MNHEY and CDR2 as SMNVEV (reference sequence). The CDR3 sequence is 16 residues long. This CDR3 is CASSLSTGADLGEQYF. The CDR3 nucleotides are TGTGCCAGCAGTTTATCCACCGGGGCGGACCTAGGAGAGCAGTACTTC.

This clonotype has ten or more counts. The J gene is TRBJ2-5, the V gene TRBV29-1, with 7 bases lining up with TRBD2. The germline V gene encodes CDR1 SQVTM and CDR2 ANQGSEA. CDR3 size: 15 residues. Unmatched junction bases numbered 11, after V lost 5 bases and J lost 2 bases. The CDR3 DNA reads as TGCAGCGTTCAGGAAAGCGGGGCGACACAAGAGACCCAGTACTTC. The encoded protein is CSVQESGATQETQYF.

This clonotype was observed at least ten times. The chain has TRBV4-3 and TRBJ2-7, with 7 positions matching TRBD1. With 3 bases clipped from V and 4 bases from J, the junction kept 9 bases outside the gene matches. Germline CDR1 reads LGHNA; CDR2 reads YSLEER. The CDR3 sequence is 15 residues long. The DNA for the CDR3 is TGCGCCAGCAGCCACGAAGCAGGGACAGCTTACGAGCAGTACTTC. This codes for CASSHEAGTAYEQYF.

As concerns this clonotype: One end of the junction fails to match germline, which may point to a read error. This chain uses TRBV7-3 with TRBJ2-3, with D possibly being TRBD1 or TRBD2 (7 bases each). The germline V gene has CDR1 SGHTA and CDR2 FQGTGA. The CDR3 is made up of 14 amino acids. The CDR3 nucleotides read TGTGCCAGCAGCCCAGGGGGGGGGACAGATACGAAGTATTTT. It is translated as CASSPGGGTDTKYF.

In the case of this clonotype: Possible read error: a much larger clone is one base away. The CDR3 end shows no conserved phenylalanine or tryptophan, and so a read error is likely. Because the CDR3's place on the DNA is in doubt, the DNA is left out and the CDR3 is given as listed by TCRdb. The V and J genes are TRBV3-1 and TRBJ2-7; the D call of TRBD1 is as the table states it, not checked on the DNA. Germline V gene lookup returns CDR1 LGHDT and CDR2 YNNKEL (reference sequence). Ends included, the CDR3 has 11 residues. The CDR3 spells CASYWAGLFTL.

Regarding this clonotype: This may stem from a read error, because a much larger clone lies one nucleotide away. No conserved phenylalanine or tryptophan is present at the end of the CDR3, so a read error is the likely explanation. This chain links TRBV6-5 with TRBJ2-1, with TRBD2 matching 13 bases. The CDR3 spans 16 residues. V lost 5 bases to trimming and J lost 6 bases; unmatched junction nucleotides: 7. The germline V gene encodes CDR1 MNHEY and CDR2 SVGAGI. The DNA for the CDR3 is TGTGCCAGCAGTACCACCGGGACTAGCGGGGCCAATGAGCAGTTCTCC. This codes for CASSTTGTSGANEQFS.

This clonotype has ten or more counts. The chain employs TRBV12-3 or TRBV12-4 and TRBJ1-2; D call uncertain. Trimming shortened V by 5 bases and J by 6 bases, and 13 bases separated the two germline ends. The CDR3 is made up of 13 amino acids. The CDR3 sequence: CASSQRDVHGYTF. CDR3 nucleotide sequence: TGTGCCAGCAGTCAGCGGGATGTCCATGGCTACACCTTC.

This clonotype showed up many times. The chain uses TRBV15 and TRBJ1-5; no clear D gene. The CDR3 is 15 amino acids. CDR1 and CDR2 from the germline V gene are LNHNV and YYDKDF (reference sequence). V lost 4 bases to trimming and J lost 2 bases, with 12 bases between them. CDR3 loop: CATSTPHSGNQPQHF. The CDR3 DNA reads as TGTGCCACCAGCACACCTCATTCAGGCAATCAGCCCCAGCATTTT.

In this sample, this clonotype turned up many times. The chain is built from TRBV6-5 and TRBJ1-4; tentatively, D is TRBD1 (5 bases). The V gene lost 0 bases and the J gene lost 6 bases, with 8 bases spanning the gap. CDR1 and CDR2 (germline): MNHEY, SVGAGI. CDR3 length: 14 amino acids. In DNA form, the CDR3 reads TGTGCCAGCAGTTACTCAGGGGCGGATGAAAAACTGTTTTTT. This gives the protein CASSYSGADEKLFF.

For this clonotype: One base away lies a much larger clone, so this may be a sequencing read error. The V and J genes are TRBV28 and TRBJ2-3, with D uncertain. The DNA matches TRBJ1-5 better at its end, which makes the J call doubtful. Germline V lookup: CDR1 MDHEN, CDR2 SYDVKM. This CDR3 has 17 residues. The CDR3 bases are TGTGCCAGCAGTTCCCGCCCCGGACTAGCTTACACAGATACGCAGCATTTT. Translation: CASSSRPGLAYTDTQHF.

This clonotype was observed a few times. The chain couples TRBV14 to TRBJ1-1; 9 positions match TRBD1. Germline loops: CDR1 SGHDN, CDR2 FVKESK. This CDR3 has 17 amino acids. The trim removed 4 bases at V and 5 bases at J, leaving 14 bases unmatched. The CDR3 nucleotides read TGTGCCAGCAGCCGGAGCGGGGCCGACAGGGGGATAACTGAAGCTTTCTTT. Translation gives CASSRSGADRGITEAFF. Looking up the rest from reference TRBV14 and TRBJ1-1 gives the full variable domain: EAGVTQFPSHSVIEKGQTVTLRCDPISGHDNLYWYRRVMGKEIKFLLHFVKESKQDESGMPNNRFLAERTGGTYSTLKVQPAELEDSGVYFCASSRSGADRGITEAFFGQGTRLTVV.

V is TRBV28 and J is TRBJ2-2; D is unresolved. CDR1 is MDHEN, CDR2 SYDVKM, per germline. The CDR3 totals 14 residues. Trimming removed 6 bases from V and 4 bases from J, with 12 bases in between. The CDR3 loop reads CASRPGRLTGELFF. The CDR3 DNA follows: TGTGCCAGCAGACCTGGACGGCTCACCGGGGAGCTGTTTTTT.

The table lists this clonotype with many counts. The chain uses TRBV5-1 and TRBJ2-1; D may be TRBD1 or TRBD2 (5 bases each). V was shortened by 3 bases and J by 3 bases, with 13 bases between the two germline ends. CDR1 and CDR2 (germline): SGHRS, YFSETQ. The CDR3 totals 15 residues. The CDR3 DNA sequence: TGCGCCAGCAGCTCCCGGGACCGAATCTACAATGAGCAGTTCTTC. Residues: CASSSRDRIYNEQFF.

Many counts were recorded for this clonotype. The chain couples TRBV7-3 to TRBJ2-3, with 9 bases matching TRBD1. The CDR3 sequence is 17 residues long. Germline V CDR1 and CDR2: SGHTA, FQGTGA. V dropped 4 bases and J dropped 5; count of bases not matched to a gene: 13. CDR3 DNA sequence: TGTGCCAGCAGCTCCGCGACAGGGGGAATTGAAGGAGATACGCAGTATTTT. This encodes CASSSATGGIEGDTQYF.

The J gene is TRBJ2-1, the V gene TRBV20-1; D is uncertain. Germline loops: CDR1 DFQATT, CDR2 SNEGSKA (reference sequence). The CDR3 extends over 16 amino acids. V shed 0 bases and J shed 0 bases, with 12 bases lying between them. The CDR3 is CSARDIRSSSYNEQFF. The DNA for the CDR3 is TGCAGTGCTAGAGATATACGGTCCAGCTCCTACAATGAGCAGTTCTTC.

This chain connects TRBV5-6 to TRBJ2-7; 11 positions match TRBD2. Trimming cost V 4 bases and J 7 bases; bases outside gene matches: 16. There are 17 residues in the CDR3. Per the germline V gene, CDR1 is SGHDT and CDR2 is YYEEEE. The CDR3, as DNA: TGTGCCAGCAGCCAGGGACTAGCGGAGCCTGCCGATGAGGAGCAGTACTTC. It encodes CASSQGLAEPADEEQYF.

This chain uses TRBV28 with TRBJ2-7; the D gene could be TRBD1 or TRBD2 (5 bases each). The CDR3 runs to 14 residues. Looked up from germline, CDR1 is MDHEN and CDR2 is SYDVKM. The V end lost 6 bases, the J end lost 2 bases, and 14 bases lay between the germline ends. The CDR3 is CASRDMQGAYEQYF. In DNA, the CDR3 is TGTGCCAGCAGAGATATGCAGGGAGCCTACGAGCAGTACTTC.

To note about this clonotype: This CDR3 fails to terminate in the conserved phenylalanine or tryptophan, so it likely reflects a read error. DNA for the CDR3: TGTGCCAGCAGCTTTATTTCCGGGACAGATAGGGTCACTGAGGCTTTCCTT. Amino acid sequence: CASSFISGTDRVTEAFL. The V and J genes are TRBV5-3 and TRBJ1-1; TRBD1 agrees at 7 bases. TRBV5-3 is an ORF; its function is uncertain. CDR3 size: 17 residues.

This clonotype was counted once. A read error may explain this, as a much larger clone is one base away. The V call is TRBV30, the J call TRBJ2-7; 8 bases align to TRBD2. The CDR3 has 13 residues. The germline gives CDR1 GTSNPN, CDR2 SVGIG (reference sequence). DNA for the CDR3: TGTGCCAGGAGTGTCGGGGGGGCGTCTGAGCAGTACTTC. Translation: CARSVGGASEQYF.

V and J are TRBV27 and TRBJ1-4; 7 nucleotides agree with TRBD1. The CDR3 contains 17 residues. Trimming at V came to 5 bases and at J to 0 bases, leaving 9 bases not matched to a gene. Germline-derived CDR1 and CDR2 are MNHEY and SMNVEV (reference sequence). The CDR3 sequence is CASSPTGADSTNEKLFF. DNA for the CDR3: TGTGCCAGCAGTCCTACAGGGGCGGACTCAACTAATGAAAAACTGTTTTTT.

This clonotype was seen repeatedly, ten times or more. J is TRBJ1-1 and V is TRBV2, with D perhaps TRBD1 (5 bases). CDR3 length: 15 amino acids. Trimming cost V 5 bases and J 5 bases, with 18 bases left between them. CDR1 and CDR2 from the germline V gene are SNHLY and FYNNEI. In DNA form, the CDR3 reads TGTGCCAGCAGTAAGCCCCAGGGAGAGGGGACTGAAGCTTTCTTT. Its protein is CASSKPQGEGTEAFF.

This clonotype was observed a handful of times. V gene TRBV11-2 combines with J gene TRBJ1-1; D is unresolved. The ends were cut back, 6 bases at V and 6 bases at J, with 8 bases in the middle. This CDR3 region has 11 residues. The germline gives CDR1 SGHAT, CDR2 FQNNGV. The CDR3 sequence is CASSLQPEAFF. As DNA, the CDR3 is TGTGCCAGCAGTCTTCAACCTGAAGCTTTCTTT.

With respect to this clonotype: Lacking the conserved final phenylalanine or tryptophan, this CDR3 likely reflects a read error. This chain links TRBV10-3 with TRBJ2-2; D call uncertain. The germline V gene has CDR1 ENHRY and CDR2 SYGVKD. The CDR3 is 13 amino acids. V lost 3 bases, J lost 5 bases, and 7 bases lay in between. The CDR3 spells CAISEPSTGELFS. DNA of the CDR3: TGTGCCATCAGTGAACCTAGTACCGGGGAGCTGTTTTCT.

The V gene is TRBV4-1, the J gene TRBJ1-3; D call uncertain. V lost 1 base to trimming and J lost 0 bases, with 7 bases between them. This CDR3 spans 15 amino acids. CDR1 is MGHRA and CDR2 is YSYEKL in the germline V gene. CDR3: CASSQVQLSGNTIYF. DNA for the CDR3: TGCGCCAGCAGCCAAGTGCAGCTCTCTGGAAACACCATATATTTT.

As to this clonotype: This clone may be a read error of a much larger clone one base away. V and J are TRBV5-6 and TRBJ2-1; no definite D call. The germline CDR1 and CDR2 sequences are SGHDT and YYEEEE. The CDR3 has 14 residues. V lost 2 bases to trimming and J lost 7 bases, with 13 bases between them. The CDR3 DNA sequence: TGTGCCAGCAGCTTCCAGCAGGAGTGGAATGAGCAGTTCTTC. Translated: CASSFQQEWNEQFF. Together with reference TRBV5-6 and TRBJ2-1, the CDR3 gives the full variable domain: DAGVTQSPTHLIKTRGQQVTLRCSPKSGHDTVSWYQQALGQGPQFIFQYYEEEERQRGNFPDRFSGHQFPNYSSELNVNALLLGDSALYLCASSFQQEWNEQFFGPGTRLTVL.

Points on this clonotype: It may be a read error: a sequence one base away is much more abundant. V and J are TRBV12-3 or TRBV12-4 and TRBJ2-3; 11 positions agree with TRBD1. There are 16 residues in the CDR3. The CDR3 loop reads CACSWTGGWNTDTQYF. The CDR3 nucleotides read TGTGCCTGCAGTTGGACAGGGGGCTGGAACACAGATACGCAGTATTTT.

For this clonotype: A much more abundant neighbour one base away suggests this may be a read error. The V call is TRBV20-1, the J call TRBJ2-7, with D perhaps matching TRBD2 (6 bases). Germline V gene data show CDR1 as DFQATT and CDR2 as SNEGSKA (reference sequence). The CDR3 length is 18 residues. V dropped 0 bases and J dropped 2 bases, with 23 bases sitting between them. CDR3 region: CSARDVSPGTVATYEQYF. As DNA, the CDR3 is TGCAGTGCTAGAGATGTCAGTCCCGGGACTGTCGCAACCTACGAGCAGTACTTC.

This clonotype was seen many times. The chain joins TRBV27 to TRBJ2-5, with 7 bases aligning to TRBD1. This CDR3 is 15 amino acids long. Germline loops: CDR1 MNHEY, CDR2 SMNVEV (reference sequence). Trimming removed 5 bases from V and 5 bases from J; junction bases left unmatched: 11. The CDR3 here is CASSSKTGFSETQYF. In DNA, the CDR3 is TGTGCCAGCAGTAGCAAGACAGGGTTTAGCGAGACCCAGTACTTC.

This clonotype was found a few times. The chain links TRBV29-1 to TRBJ2-1; D remains unclear. This CDR3 region has 13 residues. Germline V gene sequence: CDR1 SQVTM, CDR2 ANQGSEA. V was clipped by 7 bases and J by 7 bases, with 17 bases between them. As DNA, the CDR3 is TGCAGCGCACCGGAACCAGGAGCTAATGAGCAGTTCTTC. The encoded protein is CSAPEPGANEQFF.

The chain recombines TRBV3-1 with TRBJ1-5, with D perhaps matching TRBD1 (5 bases). V shed 2 bases and J shed 5 bases, with 16 bases lying between them. Looked up from germline, CDR1 is LGHDT and CDR2 is YNNKEL (reference sequence). The CDR3 has 16 amino acids. CDR3 sequence (DNA): TGTGCCAGCAGCCAACCCGTGGGCGGGGGACATCAGCCCCAGCATTTT. Translated, it gives CASSQPVGGGHQPQHF.